A single sample gave rise to the 5 T cell receptor beta chains below, sequenced in a study of blood T cell repertoires in COVID-19. TCRdb's copy holds only in-frame clones and misses some; the assay was immunoSEQ multiplex PCR. The table lists some 380,000 clones, roughly 80% of them singletons. Sequenced input: peripheral blood. The receptors were sampled from a human donor with acute or convalescent COVID-19. The donor label of this sample is uncertain.

This chain joins TRBV2 and TRBJ2-1, with 9 nucleotides matching TRBD1. V lost 4 bases, J lost 2 bases, and 3 bases stayed unmatched. Germline V gene lookup returns CDR1 SNHLY and CDR2 FYNNEI. The CDR3 sequence is 15 residues long. The CDR3 DNA is TGTGCCAGCAGTGCCGGGACAGGGCCCTACAATGAGCAGTTCTTC. Encoded protein: CASSAGTGPYNEQFF. The variable domain in full, completed from reference TRBV2 and TRBJ2-1, reads EPEVTQTPSHQVTQMGQEVILRCVPISNHLYFYWYRQILGQKVEFLVSFYNNEISEKSEIFDDQFSVERPDGSNFTLKIRSTKLEDSAMYFCASSAGTGPYNEQFFGPGTRLTVL.

The V gene is TRBV15, the J gene TRBJ2-5; D gene ambiguous. V shed 0 bases and J shed 5 bases, with 7 bases lying between them. CDR3 length equals 13 residues. The germline gives CDR1 LNHNV, CDR2 YYDKDF (reference sequence). CDR3 region: CATSRDHWETQYF. The CDR3 coding sequence is TGTGCCACCAGCAGAGACCACTGGGAGACCCAGTACTTC.

This clone was seen a single time. V is TRBV5-6 and J is TRBJ2-3, with TRBD2 as a possible D gene (5 bases). Germline lookup yields CDR1 SGHDT and CDR2 YYEEEE. V was clipped by 4 bases and J by 0 bases, with 9 bases between them. The CDR3 covers 14 residues. The CDR3 loop is CASSIRTSTDTQYF. The CDR3 bases are TGTGCCAGCAGCATAAGGACTAGCACAGATACGCAGTATTTT.

The V call is TRBV3-1 (or the pseudogene TRBV3-2), the J call TRBJ1-2; TRBD1 agrees at 7 bases. The CDR3 has 13 amino acids. V lost 3 bases, J lost 6 bases, and 4 bases stayed unmatched. Looked up from germline, CDR1 is LGHDT and CDR2 is YNNKEL (reference sequence). CDR3 DNA: TGTGCCAGCAGCCACCATGACAGGGATGGCTACACCTTC. This translates into CASSHHDRDGYTF.

The rearrangement links TRBV5-4 to TRBJ2-5; no firm D call. V lost 4 bases and J 1 base, leaving 11 bases between the germline ends. Looked up from germline, CDR1 is SGHNT and CDR2 is YYREEE (reference sequence). The CDR3 sequence is 14 residues long. CDR3 DNA: TGTGCCAGCAGCGGTTCTCTAATCCAAGAGACCCAGTACTTC. Its protein product is CASSGSLIQETQYF.